This T cell receptor beta chain originates from a study of T cell repertoires in cytomegalovirus infection (dated 2019 in TCRdb). Looking at the study overall: Alongside well-studied HLA-B-restricted epitopes, the peptide stimulations were aimed at recently identified HLA-C-restricted CMV epitopes, whose presentation resists viral immunomodulation. The HLA type of each donor mattered for the analysis, because public TCR beta signatures pointed to carriage of CMV infection along with the matching HLA type.

The sequencer listed for this sample is Illumina HiSeq 1500. In TCRdb, the public reads were trimmed at Q25 with fastp and aligned with MiXCR, with productive beta chains retained. Under each unique CDR3 protein, matching rows form one entry showing the most common genes and DNA. The sample table shows around 95,000 distinct CDR3 sequences, and 29% are seen once. Of the sample, approximately 75% is held by the ten largest clones. Study-wide findings and limitations: In the ex vivo response, HLA-C-restricted CMV-specific TCR beta clonotypes were dominant, and in two of eight donors the single most frequent clonotype came from this HLA-C-restricted group. Cumulative frequency of public TCR beta family members discriminated carriers of CMV infection plus the relevant HLA type in this cohort and an independent roughly 320-donor cohort.

The CDR3 sequence holds 17 residues, the cysteine and phenylalanine included. Only CDR3 DNA remains: 51 bases, in frame from the first base. V was cut back by 2 bases and J by 1 base, leaving a gap of 16 bases between them. The germline V gene encodes CDR1 KGHDR and CDR2 SFDVKD. Interpreted using the paper, the treatment or condition label stands for: in vitro stimulation with specific CMV peptide epitopes to enrich CMV-specific T cells. This clonotype was detected ten times or more. Its antigen remains undetermined. The record has no base qualities; no much larger clone is one base away. Sequencing used CD8+ T cells from cultured PBMCs, obtained from culture after CMV antigen stimulation. The receptor comes from a human donor in good health (CMV status not recorded). Some clones in this sample may be carry-over from other donors' samples. The chain links TRBV24-1 with TRBJ1-1; the D gene cannot be resolved reliably. In nucleotide form, the sequence is TGTGCCACCAGTGATTACGGGATAGGGCAGCCGAACACTGAAGCTTTCTTT. It encodes CATSDYGIGQPNTEAFF.